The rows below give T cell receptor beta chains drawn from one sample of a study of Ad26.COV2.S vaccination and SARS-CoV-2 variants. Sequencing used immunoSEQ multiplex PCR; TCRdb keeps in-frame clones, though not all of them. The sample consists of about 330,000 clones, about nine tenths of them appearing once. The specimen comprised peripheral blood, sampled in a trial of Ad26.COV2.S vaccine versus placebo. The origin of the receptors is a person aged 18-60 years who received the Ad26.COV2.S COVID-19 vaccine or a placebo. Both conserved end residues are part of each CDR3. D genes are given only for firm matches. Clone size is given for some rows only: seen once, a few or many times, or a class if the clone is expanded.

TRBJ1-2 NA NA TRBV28 CASRGDRGGYTF TGTGCCAGCAGGGGCGATCGAGGGGGCTACACCTTC
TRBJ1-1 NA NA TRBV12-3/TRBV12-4 CASTTQLPREAFF TGTGCCAGCACTACTCAACTCCCCCGAGAAGCTTTCTTT
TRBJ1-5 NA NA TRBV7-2 CASSRFEQPQHF TGTGCCAGCAGCCGCTTTGAACAGCCCCAGCATTTT
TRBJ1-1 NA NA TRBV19 CATGPVDMNTEAFF TGTGCCACCGGCCCCGTTGACATGAACACTGAAGCTTTCTTT
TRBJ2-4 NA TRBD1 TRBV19 CASSIDRPDRGLSWNIQYF TGTGCCAGTAGTATAGACCGGCCGGACAGGGGGCTATCGTGGAACATTCAGTACTTC
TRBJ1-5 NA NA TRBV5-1 CARGQCNQPQHF TGCGCCAGAGGACAATGTAATCAGCCCCAGCATTTT
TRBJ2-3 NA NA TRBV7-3 CASSSTGSDTQYF TGTGCCAGCAGCTCCACAGGGTCAGATACGCAGTATTTT
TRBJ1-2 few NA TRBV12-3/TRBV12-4 CASSYSDFYGYTF TGTGCCAGCAGTTATTCAGATTTCTATGGCTACACCTTC
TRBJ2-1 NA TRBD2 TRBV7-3 CASSLGGGSSGYNEQFF TGTGCCAGCAGCTTAGGGGGAGGATCTAGCGGATACAATGAGCAGTTCTTC
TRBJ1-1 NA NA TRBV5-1 CASSLAGGYTEAFF TGCGCCAGCAGCTTGGCGGGGGGCTACACTGAAGCTTTCTTT
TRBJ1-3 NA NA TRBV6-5 CASSKREGKDTIYF TGTGCCAGCAGCAAAAGGGAGGGGAAGGACACCATATATTTT
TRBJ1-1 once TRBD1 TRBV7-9 CASRGQGANTEAFF TGTGCCAGCAGGGGACAGGGGGCAAACACTGAAGCTTTCTTT
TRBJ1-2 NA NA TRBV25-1 CASSDGGIYGYTF TGTGCCAGCAGTGACGGGGGTATCTATGGCTACACCTTC
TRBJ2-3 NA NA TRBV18 CASSPLAESTDTQYF TGTGCCAGCTCACCACTAGCGGAGAGCACAGATACGCAGTATTTT
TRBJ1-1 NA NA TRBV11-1 CASRQVMNTEAFF TGTGCCAGCAGACAGGTCATGAACACTGAAGCTTTCTTT
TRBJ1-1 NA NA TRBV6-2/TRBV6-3 CASSQVMNTEAFF TGTGCCAGCAGCCAGGTAATGAACACTGAAGCTTTCTTT
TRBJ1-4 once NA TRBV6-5 CASSSHRVGGEKLFF TGTGCCAGCAGTTCCCACAGGGTGGGGGGTGAAAAACTGTTTTTT
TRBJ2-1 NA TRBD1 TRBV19 CASSIGQGTNEQFF TGTGCCAGTAGTATAGGACAGGGGACCAATGAGCAGTTCTTC
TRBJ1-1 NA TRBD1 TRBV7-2 CASSLDHRGAMNTEAFF TGTGCCAGCAGCTTAGACCACAGGGGGGCCATGAACACTGAAGCTTTCTTT
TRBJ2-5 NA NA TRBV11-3 CASSRAFETQETQYF TGTGCCAGCAGCAGAGCCTTCGAGACACAAGAGACCCAGTACTTC
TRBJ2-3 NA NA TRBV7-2 CASSSALADTQYF TGTGCCAGCAGCTCAGCCTTAGCAGATACGCAGTATTTT
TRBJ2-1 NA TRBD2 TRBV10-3 CAISPGTSGGYEQFF TGTGCCATCAGCCCTGGGACTAGCGGGGGTTATGAGCAGTTCTTC